The 31 T cell receptor beta chains listed next were all sequenced from one sample in a study of tumor-infiltrating lymphocytes in primary liver carcinoma. Taking roughly 20-32 mg of unsorted bulk tissue, the authors co-extracted RNA and DNA. Priming with a constant-region primer yielded TCR beta cDNA from 400 to 500 ng total RNA. Slightly modified ARM-PCR served as the procedure for the TCR beta libraries. These libraries came from three rounds of nested multiplex PCR. The opening two PCR rounds, about 11 cycles each, paired TRBV1-TRBV30 forward primers with a C-beta reverse primer. MiXCR, applied by TCRdb to the multiplex PCR reads, yields one record per CDR3 protein. Of about 100,000 distinct CDR3 sequences detected, approximately 70% appear once; the ten largest clones hold around 10%. The sample comprised liver tumor tissue from sampling region 2. The subset was: tumor region T2, inferior pole. These receptors all come from a woman aged 60-70 years with primary liver carcinoma and hepatitis B virus infection.

Concerning this clonotype itself: The CDR3 carries no conserved terminal phenylalanine or tryptophan, so it likely arises from a read error. The chain uses TRBV11-2 and TRBJ2-3; the D call may be TRBD1 or TRBD2 (5 bases each). The V gene lost 5 bases and the J gene lost 6 bases, with 12 bases spanning the gap. This CDR3 contains 13 residues. CDR1 and CDR2 from the germline V gene are SGHAT and FQNNGV. CDR3 in amino acids: CASSLRWGDTQYL. For the CDR3, the DNA is TGTGCCAGCAGCCTGCGATGGGGGGATACGCAGTATTTG.

Comments on this clonotype: One junction end does not reproduce the germline sequence, and a read error may be involved. The chain employs TRBV29-1 and TRBJ2-3; 13 bases agree with TRBD2. The CDR3 length is 15 residues. CDR1 SQVTM and CDR2 ANQGSEA come from the germline V gene. CDR3 loop: CRVDRLAGGTDMQYF. DNA for the CDR3: TGCAGAGTTGATCGACTAGCGGGGGGCACAGATATGCAGTATTTT.

This clonotype occurred a few times. One end of the junction is discordant with germline, which a read error may explain. V and J are TRBV11-2 and TRBJ2-2; TRBD2 is a possible D gene (6 bases). The CDR3 is 16 residues long. Germline V gene sequence: CDR1 SGHAT, CDR2 FQNNGV. CDR3 region: CASSDGRNTNTGGLFF. CDR3 nucleotides: TGTGCCAGTAGTGACGGACGCAACACGAACACCGGGGGGCTGTTTTTT.

There are many counts of this clonotype. V is TRBV12-3 or TRBV12-4 and J is TRBJ1-1; TRBD1 might be the D (6 bases). The ends were cut back, 6 bases at V and 0 bases at J, with 11 bases in the middle. The CDR3 length is 14 residues. The CDR3: CASRRTGLNTEAFF. CDR3 bases: TGTGCCAGCAGGCGAACAGGGTTGAACACTGAAGCTTTCTTT.

This clonotype occurred once. At one end the junction does not follow the germline gene, possibly because of a read error. This rearrangement joins TRBV4-2 to TRBJ2-3; the D gene could be TRBD1 or TRBD2 (5 bases each). Per the germline V gene, CDR1 is LGHNA and CDR2 is YNFKEQ. There are 18 residues in the CDR3. DNA for the CDR3: TGTGCCAACAGCCAATCAGGGCCAGCGGCAGCCAGCACAGATACGCAGTATTTT. As protein: CANSQSGPAAASTDTQYF.

The chain is built from TRBV7-9 and TRBJ1-4; D is unclear. V lost 1 base and J 0 bases, leaving 9 bases between the germline ends. Germline-derived CDR1 and CDR2 are SEHNR and FQNEAQ (reference sequence). The CDR3 contains 16 residues. The CDR3 is CASSLVWYATNEKLFF. CDR3 nucleotides: TGTGCCAGCAGCTTAGTGTGGTATGCAACTAATGAAAAACTGTTTTTT. Combining the CDR3 with reference TRBV7-9 and TRBJ1-4 gives the whole variable domain DTGVSQNPRHKITKRGQNVTFRCDPISEHNRLYWYRQTLGQGPEFLTYFQNEAQLEKSRLLSDRFSAERPKGSFSTLEIQRTEQGDSAMYLCASSLVWYATNEKLFFGSGTQLSVL.

This rearrangement joins TRBV29-1 to TRBJ2-7, with D hard to call. Trimming cost V 7 bases and J 8 bases, with 18 bases left between them. Looked up from germline, CDR1 is SQVTM and CDR2 is ANQGSEA. The length of the CDR3 is 12 residues. The CDR3 is CSAGPVGDKQYF. The CDR3 nucleotides read TGCAGCGCTGGCCCGGTGGGCGACAAGCAGTACTTC.

Note on this clonotype: One end of the junction does not line up with germline, which may come from a read error. The rearrangement joins TRBV5-6 to TRBJ2-1; D may be TRBD1 (5 bases). CDR1 SGHDT and CDR2 YYEEEE come from the germline V gene. The CDR3 sequence is 15 residues long. The CDR3 bases are TGTGCCAGCAACTTGGGGCTACACCGTGGGGATGAGCAATTCTTC. This translates into CASNLGLHRGDEQFF.

Ten or more counts support this clonotype. The rearrangement links TRBV6-6 to TRBJ2-2; D ambiguous. This CDR3 is built from 14 residues. Germline CDR1 and CDR2: MNHNY and SVGAGI (reference sequence). Trimming cost V 2 bases and J 8 bases, with 12 bases left between them. The CDR3 protein is CASSYQDSLGELFF. CDR3 nucleotide sequence: TGTGCCAGCAGTTACCAAGATAGTCTTGGGGAGCTGTTTTTT.

As regards this clonotype: The missing conserved phenylalanine or tryptophan at the end of this CDR3 makes a read error likely. V usage is TRBV28 and J usage is TRBJ2-7; 13 bases line up with TRBD2. Germline loops: CDR1 MDHEN, CDR2 SYDVKM. The ends lost 6 bases at V and 9 bases at J; junction bases unmatched: 8. The CDR3 spans 14 residues. CDR3 protein: CASRASGLAGRQYS. In nucleotides, the CDR3 is TGTGCCAGCAGAGCCTCGGGACTAGCGGGAAGGCAGTACTCC.

Of note for this clonotype: This is likely a read error, given that the CDR3 carries no conserved phenylalanine or tryptophan at its end. The chain combines TRBV12-3 or TRBV12-4 with TRBJ2-3; the match to TRBD1 covers 7 bases. This CDR3 has 14 residues. CDR3 sequence: CAISWTGPADTQYY. CDR3 coding DNA: TGTGCCATCAGTTGGACAGGTCCAGCAGATACACAGTATTAT.

Concerning this clonotype itself: The junction does not match germline at one end; this may be a read error. The chain recombines TRBV11-3 with TRBJ2-7, with D perhaps TRBD1 (6 bases). CDR1 is SGHNT and CDR2 is YENEEA in the germline V gene. This CDR3 is 15 amino acids long. The CDR3 protein is CASSPGAGGNYDQYF. DNA of the CDR3: TGTGCCAGCAGCCCAGGGGCAGGTGGCAACTACGACCAGTACTTC.

The CDR3 nucleotides read TGTGCCAGCAGTTTGGGGACTAGCGGGACCTCGAGAGAGACCCAGTACTTC. It is translated as CASSLGTSGTSRETQYF. V and J are TRBV28 and TRBJ2-5, with 13 bases that match TRBD2. Germline V CDR1 and CDR2: MDHEN, SYDVKM. Losses at the gene ends were 3 bases for V and 4 bases for J; bases not matched to a gene: 8. The CDR3 totals 17 residues. The variable domain in full, with the rest retrieved from reference TRBV28 and TRBJ2-5, is DVKVTQSSRYLVKRTGEKVFLECVQDMDHENMFWYRQDPGLGLRLIYFSYDVKMKEKGDIPEGYSVSREKKERFSLILESASTNQTSMYLCASSLGTSGTSRETQYFGPGTRLLVL.

Remarks on this clonotype: This CDR3 fails to terminate in the conserved phenylalanine or tryptophan, so it likely reflects a read error. The chain couples TRBV11-3 to TRBJ1-4; no definite D call. The CDR3 is 14 amino acids. Per germline, CDR1 SGHNT and CDR2 YENEEA. Trimming stripped 7 bases from V and 0 bases from J, with 9 bases between. The CDR3 nucleotides read TGTGCCAGCACCTCCGTAACAACTAATGAAAAACTGTTTTAT. It is translated as CASTSVTTNEKLFY.

As for this clonotype: Since a much larger clone is just one base distant, this may be a read error. This chain joins TRBV28 and TRBJ2-7; D call uncertain. Trimming stripped 6 bases from V and 2 bases from J, with 14 bases between. The CDR3 extends over 14 amino acids. From germline, CDR1 is MDHEN and CDR2 SYDVKM. This CDR3 reads CASSQRCTTYEQYF. DNA for the CDR3: TGTGCCAGCAGCCAACGATGCACCACCTACGAGCAGTACTTC.

Note on this clonotype: A much larger clone differs by one base, so this may be a read error. The rearrangement joins TRBV29-1 to TRBJ2-6, with TRBD2 identical over 7 bases. Germline loops: CDR1 SQVTM, CDR2 ANQGSEA. CDR3 length: 16 amino acids. DNA for the CDR3: TGCATCGTTCGACTAGCATCAAGATCTGGGGCCAACGTCCTGACTTTC. Protein sequence: CIVRLASRSGANVLTF.

The V and J genes are TRBV5-1 and TRBJ2-2, with D perhaps assigned TRBD1 or TRBD2 (5 bases each). CDR1 is SGHRS and CDR2 is YFSETQ in the germline V gene. The CDR3 sequence is 16 residues long. Trimming took off 4 bases at V and 0 bases at J, with 13 bases between the two ends. For the CDR3, the DNA is TGCGCCAGCAGCACGGTGGGGGACGCGAACACCGGGGAGCTGTTTTTT. Its protein product is CASSTVGDANTGELFF.

Comment on this clonotype: The CDR3 does not end in the conserved phenylalanine or tryptophan, so this is likely a read error. V and J are TRBV28 and TRBJ2-5; perhaps TRBD1 as D (6 bases). This CDR3 contains 11 residues. Germline CDR1 reads MDHEN; CDR2 reads SYDVKM. The CDR3 DNA sequence: TGTTCCAGCGGTTTAGGGGGGACCCAGTACTTA. Encoded protein: CSSGLGGTQYL.

The chain recombines TRBV5-5 with TRBJ2-7, with D possibly being TRBD1 or TRBD2 (6 bases each). V was trimmed by 9 bases and J by 2 bases, leaving 18 bases between them. CDR1 and CDR2 (germline): SGHKS, YYEKEE (reference sequence). The CDR3 runs to 14 residues. This CDR3 is CANGLAGGPYEQYF. CDR3 in DNA: TGTGCCAACGGCTTGGCCGGGGGCCCCTACGAGCAGTACTTC.

Worth noting for this clonotype: Sequence at one end of the junction differs from germline and may be a read error. The chain has TRBV11-3 and TRBJ2-7, with D unresolved. CDR3 length equals 11 residues. CDR1 and CDR2 (germline): SGHNT, YENEEA. Written as DNA, the CDR3 is TGTGCCGGTAGCTATTCCTACGAGCAGCAGTTC. Protein: CAGSYSYEQQF. The full variable domain, its missing parts supplied by reference TRBV11-3 and TRBJ2-7, is EAGVVQSPRYKIIEKKQPVAFWCNPISGHNTLYWYLQNLGQGPELLIRYENEEAVDDSQLPKDRFSAERLKGVDSTLKIQPAELGDSAVYLCAGSYSYEQQFGPGTRLTVT.

Of note for this clonotype: A read error may account for a junction end that differs from germline. V usage is TRBV7-8 and J usage is TRBJ1-6; maybe TRBD1 (5 bases). This CDR3 has 15 amino acids. The germline CDR1 and CDR2 sequences are SGHVS and FQNEAQ. In nucleotides, the CDR3 is TGTTCCAGCAGCGTTAAGCAGGGTCCGAGTTCACCCCTCCACTTT. Amino acids: CSSSVKQGPSSPLHF.

Regarding this clonotype: An end of the junction differs from the germline gene, which may be a read error. The chain is built from TRBV11-2 and TRBJ2-5; D might be TRBD1 or TRBD2, each matching 5 bases. Per germline, CDR1 SGHAT and CDR2 FQNNGV. The CDR3 is made up of 13 amino acids. CDR3 sequence: CASSLGSKGTQFF. The DNA for the CDR3 is TGTGCCAGCAGCTTAGGATCCAAGGGGACCCAGTTCTTT.

This clonotype was observed a few times. A much larger clone lies one base from this, so it may be a read error. V is TRBV10-3 and J is TRBJ2-5; tentative D call: TRBD1 (5 bases). From germline, CDR1 is ENHRY and CDR2 SYGVKD. The CDR3 contains 13 residues. V was clipped by 6 bases and J by 5 bases, with 13 bases between them. CDR3 nucleotides: TGTGCCATCAGCAAACAGGAGCTGGAGACCCAGTACTTC. It translates to CAISKQELETQYF.

This clonotype was detected only a few times. The V gene is TRBV7-8, the J gene TRBJ1-1; tentatively, D is TRBD1 (6 bases). The CDR3 has 15 amino acids. Germline V gene sequence: CDR1 SGHVS, CDR2 FQNEAQ. Trimming removed 3 bases from V and 3 bases from J, with 14 bases in between. CDR3 sequence: CASSFGWTEYTEAFF. The CDR3 region has the DNA TGTGCCAGCAGCTTTGGTTGGACAGAATACACTGAAGCTTTCTTT.

Regarding this clonotype: Just one base apart from a much larger clone, this may be a read error. The chain employs TRBV28 and TRBJ1-2, with 8 nucleotides matching TRBD1. With V trimmed by 4 bases and J by 12 bases, 16 bases remained unmatched. Germline V CDR1 and CDR2: MDHEN, SYDVKM. This CDR3 region has 15 residues. The DNA of the CDR3 is TGTGCCAGCAGTTCCCCCCGGACAGGGTTGGCGAGTCACACCTTC. Translating gives CASSSPRTGLASHTF.

On this clonotype itself: Because the CDR3 is missing its conserved closing phenylalanine or tryptophan, this is likely a read error. The chain carries TRBV4-2 and TRBJ2-3; D remains unclear. Germline V gives CDR1 LGHNA, CDR2 YNFKEQ. This CDR3 has 14 residues. CDR3 residues: CTSSQEANTDTQYL. CDR3 DNA: TGTACCAGCAGCCAAGAGGCCAACACAGATACGCAGTATTTA.

This clonotype was seen a single time. This chain connects TRBV10-3 to TRBJ1-1, with TRBD1 matching over 8 bases. The CDR3 length is 13 residues. In germline, CDR1 is ENHRY, CDR2 SYGVKD. V lost 5 bases, J lost 4 bases, and 3 bases stayed unmatched. The CDR3 bases are TGTGCCATCAGTACGGACAGGGTCACTGAAGCTTTCTTT. This encodes CAISTDRVTEAFF.

About this clonotype itself: Without the conserved terminal phenylalanine or tryptophan, this CDR3 likely stems from a read error. The gene calls are TRBV6-5 and TRBJ1-5; D possibly corresponds to TRBD1 (6 bases). Germline CDR1 is MNHEY and CDR2 is SVGAGI. V gave up 6 bases and J gave up 7 bases, with 19 bases separating them. The CDR3 consists of 15 residues. CDR3 amino acids: CASSPGGLIGQPQHL. The DNA of the CDR3 is TGTGCCAGCAGCCCCGGGGGCCTTATCGGCCAGCCCCAGCATTTG.

This clonotype was seen only once. The rearrangement links TRBV12-3 or TRBV12-4 to TRBJ2-1; 13 bases are shared with TRBD2. V trimming: 6 bases; J trimming: 4 bases; junction bases outside the gene matches: 9. The CDR3 has 17 amino acids. CDR3 in DNA: TGTGCCAGCAGGCATGGGACTAGCGGGATGAGTTACAATGAGCAGTTCTTC. It yields the protein CASRHGTSGMSYNEQFF.

Regarding this clonotype: At one of its ends the junction is not consistent with the germline gene, which may arise from a read error. The CDR3 is CASGLPGGAPSTKAFF. The CDR3 bases are TGTGCCAGCGGTTTACCGGGGGGGGCGCCTAGCACTAAAGCTTTCTTT. The rearrangement links TRBV12-3 or TRBV12-4 to TRBJ1-1, with D perhaps matching TRBD1 (6 bases). The CDR3 spans 16 residues.

Regarding this clonotype: A clone one base away is much larger, so this may be a read error. The rearrangement joins TRBV5-1 to TRBJ2-7; 9 bases are a match to TRBD1. The CDR3 runs to 14 residues. V was clipped by 7 bases and J by 6 bases; unmatched bases: 11. The germline gives CDR1 SGHRS, CDR2 YFSETQ. The CDR3 region is CASGWGQGGGEQYF. CDR3 bases: TGCGCCAGCGGCTGGGGACAGGGAGGTGGCGAGCAGTACTTC.